This T cell receptor (beta chain) is from a study of CD8+ T cells in alopecia areata. Study-wide results and caveats: Whether baseline CD8+ expansion is linked to response remains uncertain, given a single nonresponder. Scalp clonality dropped significantly under tofacitinib, as did expanded CD8+ top-100 clones. TCR sharing across patients was less clear than in mice, possibly HLA-related. Greater clonality was observed in lesional scalp samples, especially alopecia totalis/universalis, versus normal scalp.

As regards this clone: What it binds is unknown.

The CDR3 is made up of 13 amino acids. From germline, CDR1 is MNHNY and CDR2 SVGAGI (reference sequence). Extracted RNA was reverse transcribed, and the resulting cDNA served as sequencing template. Sequencing used immunoSEQ multiplex PCR; TCRdb keeps in-frame clones, though not all of them. This sample has a few hundred thousand clones, with around two fifths found just once. Indicated treatment: oral pan-JAK inhibitor, 5-10 mg twice daily. The material was CD4+ T cells sorted from blood, obtained around week 34, from a patient treated with tofacitinib. The chain joins TRBV6-6 to TRBJ2-5; D unclear. Near its end, the DNA agrees better with TRBJ2-7, so the J call may be wrong. The receptor was derived from a human donor with alopecia areata. CDR3 DNA sequence: TGTGCCAGCAGTTACGAGAGGCTAAACGAGCAGTACTTC. Translation gives CASSYERLNEQYF.